Reported below is one T cell receptor beta chain. Its antigen is as yet unknown. A process of 5'RACE template switching, which added a universal primer site and UMIs, was used to make TCR cDNA. MiXCR, run by TCRdb on the 5' RACE reads, gives a single entry per CDR3 protein. The sample includes a few hundred thousand distinct CDR3 sequences, approximately 5.7% of them seen just once. These data originate in a study of T cells after yellow fever vaccination. Findings and caveats of the study: Among primary-vaccination clones, most reappeared after the booster, at 95% to 96% for CD4 and approximately 90% for CD8.

The germline CDR1 and CDR2 sequences are DFQATT and SNEGSKA (reference sequence). V was trimmed by 1 base and J by 1 base, leaving 11 bases between them. This CDR3 region has 15 residues. Material: PBMCs, obtained 5 days after the yellow fever booster vaccination. This TCR came from a man aged 30-40 years who received the YFV17D yellow fever vaccine. The gene calls are TRBV20-1 and TRBJ1-5; TRBD1 is a possible D gene (5 bases). The DNA for the CDR3 is TGCAGTGCTAGAGTGGGGGGGACGAGCAATCAGCCCCAGCATTTT. Translating it yields CSARVGGTSNQPQHF.